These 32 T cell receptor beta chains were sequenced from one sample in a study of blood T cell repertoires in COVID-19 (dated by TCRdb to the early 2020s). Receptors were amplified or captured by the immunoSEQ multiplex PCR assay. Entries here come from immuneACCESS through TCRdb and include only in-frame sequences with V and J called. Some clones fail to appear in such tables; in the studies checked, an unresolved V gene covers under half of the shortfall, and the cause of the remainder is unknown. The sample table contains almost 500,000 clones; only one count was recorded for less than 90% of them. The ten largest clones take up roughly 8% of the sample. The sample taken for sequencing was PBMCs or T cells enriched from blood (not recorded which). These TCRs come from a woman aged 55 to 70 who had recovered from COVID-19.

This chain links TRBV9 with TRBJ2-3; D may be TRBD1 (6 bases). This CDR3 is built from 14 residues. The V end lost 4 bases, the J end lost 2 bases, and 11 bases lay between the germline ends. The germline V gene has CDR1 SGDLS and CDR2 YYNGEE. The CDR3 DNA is TGTGCCAGCAGCTCCCGGACAGACACAGATACGCAGTATTTT. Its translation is CASSSRTDTDTQYF.

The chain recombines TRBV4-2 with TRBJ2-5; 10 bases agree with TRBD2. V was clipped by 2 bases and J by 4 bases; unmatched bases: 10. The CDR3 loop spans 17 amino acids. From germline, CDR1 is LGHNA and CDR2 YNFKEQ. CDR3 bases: TGTGCCAGCAGCCAACTTGGAGCGGGGGGGCCGGGAGAGACCCAGTACTTC. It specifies CASSQLGAGGPGETQYF.

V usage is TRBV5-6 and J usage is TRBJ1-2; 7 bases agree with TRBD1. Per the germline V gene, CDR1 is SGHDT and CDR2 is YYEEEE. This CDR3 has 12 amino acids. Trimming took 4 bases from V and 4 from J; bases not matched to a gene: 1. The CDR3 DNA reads TGTGCCAGCAGCACAGGGGTCTATGGCTACACCTTC. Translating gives CASSTGVYGYTF. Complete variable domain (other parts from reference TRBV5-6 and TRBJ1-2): DAGVTQSPTHLIKTRGQQVTLRCSPKSGHDTVSWYQQALGQGPQFIFQYYEEEERQRGNFPDRFSGHQFPNYSSELNVNALLLGDSALYLCASSTGVYGYTFGSGTRLTVV.

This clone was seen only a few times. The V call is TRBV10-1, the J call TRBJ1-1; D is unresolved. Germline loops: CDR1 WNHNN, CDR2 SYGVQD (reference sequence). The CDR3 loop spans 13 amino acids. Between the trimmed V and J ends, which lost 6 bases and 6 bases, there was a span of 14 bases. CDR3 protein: CASRSSGGSEAFF. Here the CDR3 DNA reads TGCGCCAGCAGATCCTCGGGAGGGTCTGAAGCTTTCTTT.

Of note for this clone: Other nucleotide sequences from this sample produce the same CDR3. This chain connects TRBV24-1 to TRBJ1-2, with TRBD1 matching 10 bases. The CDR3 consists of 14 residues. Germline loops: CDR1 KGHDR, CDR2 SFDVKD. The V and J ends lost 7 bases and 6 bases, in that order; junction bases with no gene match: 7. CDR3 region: CATSETGTGDGYTF. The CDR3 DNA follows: TGTGCCACCAGCGAGACCGGGACAGGGGATGGCTACACCTTC.

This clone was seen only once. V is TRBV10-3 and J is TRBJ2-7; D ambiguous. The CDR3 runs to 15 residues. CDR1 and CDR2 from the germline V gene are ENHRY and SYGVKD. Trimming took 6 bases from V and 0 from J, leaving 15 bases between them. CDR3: CAISPEVAPSYEQYV. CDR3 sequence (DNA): TGTGCCATCAGCCCAGAGGTCGCCCCCTCCTACGAGCAGTACGTC.

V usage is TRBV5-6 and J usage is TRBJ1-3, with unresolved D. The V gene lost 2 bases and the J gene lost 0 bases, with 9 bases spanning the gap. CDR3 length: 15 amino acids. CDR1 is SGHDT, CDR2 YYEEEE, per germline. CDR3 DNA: TGTGCCAGCAGCTTACAGCTAAGCTCTGGAAACACCATATATTTT. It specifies CASSLQLSSGNTIYF.

The DNA for the CDR3 is TGTGCCAGCAGGGCACAGGGTAAGGGCTACTCACCCCTCCACTTT. It specifies CASRAQGKGYSPLHF. The rearrangement uses TRBV2 and TRBJ1-6; tentative D call: TRBD1 (6 bases). V lost 6 bases to trimming and J lost 10 bases, with 19 bases between them. CDR1 is SNHLY and CDR2 is FYNNEI in the germline V gene. CDR3 length equals 15 residues.

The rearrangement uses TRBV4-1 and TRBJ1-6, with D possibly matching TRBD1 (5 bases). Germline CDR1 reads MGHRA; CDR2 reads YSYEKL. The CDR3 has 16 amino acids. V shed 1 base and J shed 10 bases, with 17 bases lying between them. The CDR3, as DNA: TGCGCCAGCAGCCAAGCTCACCTTAGGAAGGGGTCACCCCTCCACTTT. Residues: CASSQAHLRKGSPLHF.

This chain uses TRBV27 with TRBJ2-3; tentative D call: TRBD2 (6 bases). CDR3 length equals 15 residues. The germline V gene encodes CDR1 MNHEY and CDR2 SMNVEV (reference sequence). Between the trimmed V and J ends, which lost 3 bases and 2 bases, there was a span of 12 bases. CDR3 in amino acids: CASSFLGGLTDTQYF. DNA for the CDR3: TGTGCCAGCAGTTTCCTAGGAGGGCTCACAGATACGCAGTATTTT.

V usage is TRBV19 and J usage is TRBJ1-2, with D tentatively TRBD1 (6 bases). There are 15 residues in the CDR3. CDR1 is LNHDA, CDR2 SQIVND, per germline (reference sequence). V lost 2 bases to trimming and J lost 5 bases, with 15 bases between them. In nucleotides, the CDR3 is TGTGCCAGTAGTATACCCCAGGGGCAAGGTTATGGCTACACCTTC. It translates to CASSIPQGQGYGYTF.

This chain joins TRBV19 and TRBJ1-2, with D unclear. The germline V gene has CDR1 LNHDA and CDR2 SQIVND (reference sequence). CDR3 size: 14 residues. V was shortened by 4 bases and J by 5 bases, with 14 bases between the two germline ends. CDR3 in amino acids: CASSTPRAGYGYTF. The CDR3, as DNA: TGTGCCAGTAGTACCCCCCGAGCGGGGTATGGCTACACCTTC. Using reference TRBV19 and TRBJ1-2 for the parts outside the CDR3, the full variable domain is DGGITQSPKYLFRKEGQNVTLSCEQNLNHDAMYWYRQDPGQGLRLIYYSQIVNDFQKGDIAEGYSVSREKKESFPLTVTSAQKNPTAFYLCASSTPRAGYGYTFGSGTRLTVV.

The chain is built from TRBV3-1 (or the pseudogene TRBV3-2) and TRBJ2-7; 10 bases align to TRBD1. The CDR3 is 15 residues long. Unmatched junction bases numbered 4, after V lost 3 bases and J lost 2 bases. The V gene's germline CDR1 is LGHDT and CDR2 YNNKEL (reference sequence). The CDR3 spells CASSHGGQGAYEQYF. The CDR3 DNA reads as TGTGCCAGCAGCCACGGCGGACAGGGGGCCTACGAGCAGTACTTC.

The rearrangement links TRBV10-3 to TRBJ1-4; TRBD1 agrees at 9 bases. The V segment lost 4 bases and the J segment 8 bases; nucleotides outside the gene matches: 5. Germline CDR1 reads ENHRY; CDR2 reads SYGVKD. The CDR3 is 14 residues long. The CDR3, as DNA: TGTGCCATCAGTGTAGAGACAGGGGGAGAAAAACTGTTTTTT. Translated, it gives CAISVETGGEKLFF.

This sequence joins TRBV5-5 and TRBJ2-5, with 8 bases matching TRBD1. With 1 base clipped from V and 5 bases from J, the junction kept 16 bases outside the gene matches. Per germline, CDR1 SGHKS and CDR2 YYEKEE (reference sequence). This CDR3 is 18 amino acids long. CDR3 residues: CASSLSPGGQGASETQYF. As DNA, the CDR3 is TGTGCCAGCAGCTTGAGCCCGGGTGGGCAGGGGGCTTCCGAGACCCAGTACTTC.

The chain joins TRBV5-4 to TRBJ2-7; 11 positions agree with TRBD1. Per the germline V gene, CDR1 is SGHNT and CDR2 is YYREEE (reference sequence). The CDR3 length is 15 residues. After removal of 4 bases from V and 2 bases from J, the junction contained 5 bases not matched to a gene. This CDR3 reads CASSIGQGAAYEQYF. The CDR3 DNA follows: TGTGCCAGCAGCATAGGACAGGGGGCAGCCTACGAGCAGTACTTC. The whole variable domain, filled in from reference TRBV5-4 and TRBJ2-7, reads ETGVTQSPTHLIKTRGQQVTLRCSSQSGHNTVSWYQQALGQGPQFIFQYYREEENGRGNFPPRFSGLQFPNYSSELNVNALELDDSALYLCASSIGQGAAYEQYFGPGTRLTVT.

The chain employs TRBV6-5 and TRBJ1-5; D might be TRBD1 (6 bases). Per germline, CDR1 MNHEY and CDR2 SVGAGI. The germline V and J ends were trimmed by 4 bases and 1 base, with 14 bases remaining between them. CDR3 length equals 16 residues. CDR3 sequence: CASSSVQGISNQPQHF. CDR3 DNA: TGTGCCAGCAGTTCCGTACAGGGAATCAGCAATCAGCCCCAGCATTTT.

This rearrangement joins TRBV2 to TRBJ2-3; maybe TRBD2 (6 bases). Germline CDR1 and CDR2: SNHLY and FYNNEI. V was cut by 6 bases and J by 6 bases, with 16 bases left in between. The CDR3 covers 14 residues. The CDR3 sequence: CASSPGVAGDTQYF. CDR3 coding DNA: TGTGCCAGCAGCCCCGGGGTGGCGGGGGATACGCAGTATTTT.

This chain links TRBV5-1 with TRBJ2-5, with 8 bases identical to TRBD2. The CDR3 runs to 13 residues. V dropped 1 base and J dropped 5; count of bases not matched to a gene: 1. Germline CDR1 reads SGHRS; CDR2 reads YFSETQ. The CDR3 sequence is CASSLSGGETQYF. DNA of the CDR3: TGCGCCAGCAGCTTGTCGGGGGGGGAGACCCAGTACTTC.

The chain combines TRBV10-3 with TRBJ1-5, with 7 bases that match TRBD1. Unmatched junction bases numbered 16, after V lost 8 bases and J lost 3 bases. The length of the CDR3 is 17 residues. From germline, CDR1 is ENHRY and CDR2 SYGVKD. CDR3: CAIAILNYRGPNQPQHF. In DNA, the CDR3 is TGTGCCATCGCGATACTAAATTACAGGGGACCCAATCAGCCCCAGCATTTT.

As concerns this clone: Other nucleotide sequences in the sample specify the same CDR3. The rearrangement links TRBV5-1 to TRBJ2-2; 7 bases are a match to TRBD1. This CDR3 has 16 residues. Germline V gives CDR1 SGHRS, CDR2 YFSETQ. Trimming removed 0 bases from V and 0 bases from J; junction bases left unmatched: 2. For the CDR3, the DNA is TGCGCCAGCAGCTTGGCGGGGACAGCGAACACCGGGGAGCTGTTTTTT. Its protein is CASSLAGTANTGELFF.

The CDR3 DNA reads as TGTGCCAGCAGTTACGCAGGAAATAACTATGGCTACACCTTC. Amino acid sequence: CASSYAGNNYGYTF. The chain recombines TRBV6-5 with TRBJ1-2; unclear D gene. V was shortened by 2 bases and J by 1 base, with 8 bases between the two germline ends. The CDR3 runs 14 residues. Germline assignment: CDR1 MNHEY and CDR2 SVGAGI.

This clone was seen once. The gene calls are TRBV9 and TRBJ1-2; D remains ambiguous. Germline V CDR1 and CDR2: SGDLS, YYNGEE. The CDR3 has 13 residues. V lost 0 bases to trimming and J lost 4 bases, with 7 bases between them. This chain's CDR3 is CASSVGSPYGYTF. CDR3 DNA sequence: TGTGCCAGCAGCGTAGGAAGCCCCTATGGCTACACCTTC.

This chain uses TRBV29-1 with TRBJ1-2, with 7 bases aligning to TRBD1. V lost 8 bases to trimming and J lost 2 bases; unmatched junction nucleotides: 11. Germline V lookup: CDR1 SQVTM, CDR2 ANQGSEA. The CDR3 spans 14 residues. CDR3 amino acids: CSTMTGLPNYGYTF. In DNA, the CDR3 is TGCAGCACAATGACAGGGCTGCCGAACTATGGCTACACCTTC.

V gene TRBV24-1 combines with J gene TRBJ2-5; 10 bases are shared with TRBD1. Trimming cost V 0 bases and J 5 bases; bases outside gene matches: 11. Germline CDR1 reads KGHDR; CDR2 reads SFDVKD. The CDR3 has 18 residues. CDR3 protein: CATSDLTFSDRGWETQYF. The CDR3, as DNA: TGTGCCACCAGTGATTTGACGTTTTCGGACAGGGGGTGGGAGACCCAGTACTTC.

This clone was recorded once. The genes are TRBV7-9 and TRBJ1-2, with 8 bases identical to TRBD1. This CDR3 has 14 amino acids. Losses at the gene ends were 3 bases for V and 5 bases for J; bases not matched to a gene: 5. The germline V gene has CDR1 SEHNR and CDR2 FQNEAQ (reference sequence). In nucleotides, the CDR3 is TGTGCCAGCAGCTTCCCCGGGACAGGTTATGGCTACACCTTC. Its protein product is CASSFPGTGYGYTF.

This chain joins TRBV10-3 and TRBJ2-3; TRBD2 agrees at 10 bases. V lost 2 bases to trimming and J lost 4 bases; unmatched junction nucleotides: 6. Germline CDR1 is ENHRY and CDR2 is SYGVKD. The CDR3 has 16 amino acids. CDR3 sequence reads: CAISEASGGGPDTQYF. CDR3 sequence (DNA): TGTGCCATCAGTGAGGCGAGCGGGGGGGGACCAGATACGCAGTATTTT.

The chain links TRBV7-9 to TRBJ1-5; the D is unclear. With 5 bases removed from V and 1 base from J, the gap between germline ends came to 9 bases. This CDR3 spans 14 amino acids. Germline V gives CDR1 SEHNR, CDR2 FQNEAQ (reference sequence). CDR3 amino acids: CASSRTDSNQPQHF. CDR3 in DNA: TGTGCCAGCAGCCGAACAGACAGCAATCAGCCCCAGCATTTT.

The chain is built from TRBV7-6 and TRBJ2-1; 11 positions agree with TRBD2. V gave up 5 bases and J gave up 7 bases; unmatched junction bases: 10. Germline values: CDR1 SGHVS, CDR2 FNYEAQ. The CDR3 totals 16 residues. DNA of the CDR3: TGTGCCAGCAGCCGCCTTCTAGCGGGGGGTCTTAATGAGCAGTTCTTC. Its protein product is CASSRLLAGGLNEQFF.

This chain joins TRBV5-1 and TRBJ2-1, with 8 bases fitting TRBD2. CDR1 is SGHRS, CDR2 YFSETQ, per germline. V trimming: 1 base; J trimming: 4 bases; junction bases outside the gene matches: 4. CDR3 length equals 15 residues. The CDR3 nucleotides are TGCGCCAGCAGCTTGCCGGTAGCGGGGTACAATGAGCAGTTCTTC. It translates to CASSLPVAGYNEQFF.

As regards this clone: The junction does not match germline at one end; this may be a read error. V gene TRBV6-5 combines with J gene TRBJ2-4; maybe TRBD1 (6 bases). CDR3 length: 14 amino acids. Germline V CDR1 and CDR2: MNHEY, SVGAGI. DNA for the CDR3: TGTGCCAGCAGTTACTCGTCGCCCCCCGGACAGACCTTCTTC. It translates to CASSYSSPPGQTFF.

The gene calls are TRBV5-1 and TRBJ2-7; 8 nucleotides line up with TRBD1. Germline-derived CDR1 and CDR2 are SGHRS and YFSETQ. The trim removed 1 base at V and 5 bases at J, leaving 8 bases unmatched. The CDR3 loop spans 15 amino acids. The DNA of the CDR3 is TGCGCCAGCAGCTTGACAGGGGGGCCTTCTCACGAGCAGTACGTC. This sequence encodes CASSLTGGPSHEQYV.